Included here is one TCR beta chain sequence, with context. Antigen unknown. The data are from a study of post-analysis software for immune sequencing data. Study information: Recorded disease courses covered relapsing-remitting, secondary progressive and progressive-relapsing multiple sclerosis. Some patients had no subtype annotation.

Unique molecular identifiers tagged the TCR beta cDNA libraries. Each sample of roughly 0.95 to 10 million input T cells yielded about 500,000 cDNA molecules, so each molecule approximated one T cell. Each CDR3 protein gets one entry after TCRdb re-called the PCR reads with MiXCR. This sample has 550,000 to 700,000 distinct CDR3 sequences; around 47% occur once, and the top ten carry about 1.5%. The germline V gene encodes CDR1 LNHNV and CDR2 YYDKDF (reference sequence). Trimming took off 1 base at V and 2 bases at J, with 11 bases between the two ends. The CDR3 is 15 residues long. Study outcomes and limitations: Patients with multiple sclerosis recorded significantly lower normalized Chao1 diversity than controls, the study found. Five or six TRBV segments appeared more often in patients than in controls, and TRBV5-6, TRBV5-1 and TRBV20-1 were among these.

This clonotype was obtained from a girl under 18 with multiple sclerosis. The V gene is TRBV15, the J gene TRBJ1-2, with D uncertain. The sample comprised blood. CDR3 amino acids: CATSRGGMRNYGYTF. The CDR3 bases are TGTGCCACCAGCAGAGGAGGGATGAGGAACTATGGCTACACCTTC.